A selection of T cell receptor beta chains follows, all from one sample in a study of blood T cells in healthy people across ages. TCRdb analysed the 5' RACE reads with MiXCR anew, one entry per CDR3 protein. The data contain about 1 million distinct CDR3 sequences, roughly 45% of them seen just once; the ten biggest clones take up approximately 20%. Material: blood. Source of these receptors: a woman aged 55-70 years in good health. The CDR3 runs from the conserved cysteine through the conserved F or W. The D gene is left open where the match is weak. Clone size is stated in some rows and not others, as once, few, many or a class when expanded.

j_call d_call v_call clone_size cdr3_nt cdr3_aa
TRBJ2-5 - TRBV18 many TGTGCCAGCTCCACCCGGGGCCAAGAGACCCAGTACTTC CASSTRGQETQYF
TRBJ1-1 - TRBV11-1 - TGTGCCAGCAGCCAGTTCGGGGGGCGACTGAACACTGAAGCTTTCTTT CASSQFGGRLNTEAFF
TRBJ2-7 - TRBV11-2 - TGTGCCAGCAGACGTCACGGAGGCTCCTACGAGCAGTACTTC CASRRHGGSYEQYF
TRBJ1-5 - TRBV7-8 - TGTGCCAGCAGCACCTACAGAGAAAATCAGCCCCAGCATTTT CASSTYRENQPQHF
TRBJ2-7 - TRBV27 - TGTGCCAGCAGTCCGGGGGCCGGGAGTACCAGCGAGCAGTACTTC CASSPGAGSTSEQYF
TRBJ2-1 - TRBV7-9 - TGTGCCAGCAGCTGTCCACTAGCTAATGAGCAGTTCTTC CASSCPLANEQFF
TRBJ2-1 - TRBV7-9 few TGTGCCAGCAGCTCTCCCGGACAGCCCAGAGAACAGTTCTTC CASSSPGQPREQFF
TRBJ2-1 TRBD2 TRBV27 - TGTGCCAGCAGTCCAAAGGTCCTAGCGGAATACAATGAGCAGTTCTTC CASSPKVLAEYNEQFF
TRBJ2-5 TRBD2 TRBV7-8 - TGTGCCAGCAGCCCCGGACTAGCGGGAGTTGGGCGGGAGACCCAGTACTTC CASSPGLAGVGRETQYF
TRBJ2-7 TRBD1 TRBV28 - TGTGCCAGCGGTTTAGTTGGACAGGGGGACCACACCTACGAGCAGTACTTC CASGLVGQGDHTYEQYF
TRBJ2-7 TRBD1 TRBV20-1 once TGCAGTGCTAGAGATGTAGGGACAGGGAATACCCCCTACAATGAGCAGTACTTC CSARDVGTGNTPYNEQYF
TRBJ2-1 TRBD1 TRBV6-6 - TGTGCCAGCAGCCCAGGGGGCAAGCAGGGGAATGAGCAGTTCTTC CASSPGGKQGNEQFF
TRBJ2-5 - TRBV27 few TGTGCCAGCAGTCCGACGGTGGGAGTCCGGGAGACCCAGTACTTC CASSPTVGVRETQYF
TRBJ2-3 TRBD2 TRBV29-1 - TGCAGCGTTAGCGGGAGGATGACGGATGCGCAGTATTTT CSVSGRMTDAQYF
TRBJ2-5 - TRBV6-5 once TGTGCCAGCAGTGGAAAAGCTTCAGGGAAGAAGACCCAGTACTTC CASSGKASGKKTQYF
TRBJ1-2 - TRBV7-2 - TGTGCCAGCAGCCGTGAAGGACGGGGACAAGGCTACACCTTC CASSREGRGQGYTF
TRBJ1-5 TRBD1 TRBV20-1 - TGCAGTGCCAACGACAGGGTGGGCAATCAGCCCCAGCATTTT CSANDRVGNQPQHF
TRBJ1-5 TRBD1 TRBV15 - TGTGCCACCAGCGCCTCCGGGGGGGACAGGGGGGGCAATCAGCCCCAGCATTTT CATSASGGDRGGNQPQHF
TRBJ1-2 TRBD1 TRBV20-1 - TGCAGTGCTAGGTCAGGGGGGGATGGCTACACCTTC CSARSGGDGYTF
TRBJ2-1 TRBD1 TRBV15 few TGTGCCACCAGCCCCAGGGACAGCTACAATGAGCAGTTCTTC CATSPRDSYNEQFF
TRBJ2-7 TRBD2 TRBV20-1 few TGCAGTGCTAGTGGACTAGCGGGAGTAAACGTGTACGAGCAGTACTTC CSASGLAGVNVYEQYF
TRBJ2-5 - TRBV6-6 few TGTGCCAGCACCTCGGGAATACGGGAGACCCAGTACTTC CASTSGIRETQYF
TRBJ2-7 - TRBV29-1 many TGCAGCGTCCTCGGGACCCTAAGCTTAACCGAGCAGTACTTC CSVLGTLSLTEQYF
TRBJ2-1 TRBD2 TRBV7-9 - TGTGCCAGCAGCTTACTACTAGCGGCCAGACTTTACAATGAGCAGTTCTTC CASSLLLAARLYNEQFF
TRBJ2-5 - TRBV2 few TGTGCCAGCAGTGAGTTGGGTGGGACACAAGAGACCCAGTACTTC CASSELGGTQETQYF
TRBJ2-5 TRBD1 TRBV7-3 few TGTGCCAGCAGCCCCGACAGGGCTTGGGAGACCCAGTACTTC CASSPDRAWETQYF
TRBJ2-1 TRBD2 TRBV29-1 few TGCAGCGCCTCGGGACTAGAGTACAATGAGCAGTTCTTC CSASGLEYNEQFF
TRBJ2-7 TRBD2 TRBV20-1 few TGCAGTGCTAATCTAGCGGGATTTAAGCAGTACTTC CSANLAGFKQYF
TRBJ2-6 TRBD1 TRBV28 few TGTGCCAGCAGTTTGTTGGGCAGGGGGTCTGGGGCCAACGTCCTGACTTTC CASSLLGRGSGANVLTF
TRBJ1-1 - TRBV7-9 - TGTGCCAGCAGCCTGACCAATCAGGGGACTGAAGCTTTCTTT CASSLTNQGTEAFF
TRBJ1-6 - TRBV3-1 - TGTGCCAGCAGCTCAACGGGGATAAATTCACCCCTCCACTTT CASSSTGINSPLHF
TRBJ2-7 - TRBV5-1 many TGCGCCAGCAGCCCGACGACATACTACGAGCAGTACTTC CASSPTTYYEQYF
TRBJ2-1 - TRBV7-9 few TGTGCCAGCAGCTTGTGGGGTGAGCAGTTCTTC CASSLWGEQFF
TRBJ2-2 - TRBV18 few TGTGCCAGCTCCCTCCGGACAGCGAACACCGGGGAGCTGTTTTTT CASSLRTANTGELFF
TRBJ2-7 TRBD2 TRBV10-3 - TGTGCCATCAGTGAGAGAGCGGGAGGGCCCTACAATGAGCAGTACTTC CAISERAGGPYNEQYF
TRBJ2-5 - TRBV2 - TGTGCCAGCCTACTACTGGACGGGGGTGAGACCCAGTACTTC CASLLLDGGETQYF
TRBJ1-6 TRBD1 TRBV9 - TGTGCCAGCAGCGTCCAGGGGGATAATTCACCCCCCCACTTT CASSVQGDNSPPHF
TRBJ2-3 TRBD2 TRBV27 - TGTGCCACCAAGCTGACTAGCGGAGCCCCAGATACGCAGTATTTT CATKLTSGAPDTQYF
TRBJ2-1 - TRBV21-1 - TGTGCCAGCAGCATCCATAGACCGGGACTAGCGAACAATGAGCAGTTCTTC CASSIHRPGLANNEQFF
TRBJ2-7 - TRBV5-1 once TGCGCCAGCAGCTTGATCGACCAGCGGGCCGTCTACGAGCAGTACTTC CASSLIDQRAVYEQYF
TRBJ2-3 TRBD1 TRBV12-3/TRBV12-4 - TGTGCCATCACACAGGGGGCTAGCACAGATACGCAGTATTTT CAITQGASTDTQYF
TRBJ2-2 TRBD2 TRBV7-2 few TGTGCCAGCAGCCCCCAGCGGGGGGTGACCGGGGAGCTGTTTTTT CASSPQRGVTGELFF
TRBJ1-3 - TRBV20-1 - TGCAGTGCTAGAGCCCCTGGACTCTCTGGAAACACCATATATTTT CSARAPGLSGNTIYF
TRBJ2-7 TRBD2 TRBV4-1 - TGCGCCAGCAGCCAAGCTCTGACTAGCGGGAGCCAGCAGTACTTC CASSQALTSGSQQYF
TRBJ2-1 - TRBV20-1 - TGCAGTGCCAGGGACCTCATCTCCTACAATGAGCAGTTCTTC CSARDLISYNEQFF
TRBJ2-1 TRBD2 TRBV24-1 - TGTGCCACCAGTGACCGGACTAGCGAGTCCTACAATGAGCAGTTCTTC CATSDRTSESYNEQFF
TRBJ2-1 - TRBV29-1 - TGCAGCGCACCCAGGGGCAAGACGGACTACAATGAGCAGTTCTTC CSAPRGKTDYNEQFF
TRBJ2-7 TRBD2 TRBV6-2/TRBV6-3 - TGTGCCAGCAGTTACAAGGGACTAGCGGGATTGGGGGCCATCGAGCAGTACTTC CASSYKGLAGLGAIEQYF
TRBJ2-3 - TRBV4-1 few TGCGCCAGCAGTCGTGGTGTAGCGGCGGATACGCAGTATTTT CASSRGVAADTQYF
TRBJ1-4 TRBD1 TRBV4-2 - TGTGCCAGCAGCCAAGCGGGACAGGGGGATGAAAAACTGTTTTTT CASSQAGQGDEKLFF
TRBJ1-2 TRBD1 TRBV7-2 few TGTGCCAGCAGCTTTGGGCAGGGGGCTGGTGGCTACACCTTC CASSFGQGAGGYTF
TRBJ2-1 - TRBV6-1 - TGTGCCAGCTTTGAGAGACCCCTCTCCTACAATGAGCAGTTCTTC CASFERPLSYNEQFF
TRBJ2-3 - TRBV18 - TGTGCCAGCTCACCGCCCACCGGGTGGGTTAATCCGGATACGCAGTATTTT CASSPPTGWVNPDTQYF
TRBJ2-1 TRBD2 TRBV7-3 many TGTGCCAGCAGCTTAGGGCTAGCGGGAGGTGGTAATGAGCAGTTCTTC CASSLGLAGGGNEQFF
TRBJ1-4 TRBD1 TRBV27 - TGTGCCAGCAGACCGGGACAGGGTTTTGAAAAACTGTTTTTT CASRPGQGFEKLFF
TRBJ2-3 - TRBV5-1 few TGCGCCAGCAGCTTGGGGCAGGGGATCCTCGGGGATACGCAGTATTTT CASSLGQGILGDTQYF
TRBJ2-7 - TRBV15 few TGTGCCACCAGCAGAGATACTTTTGCGTTGCGCTACGAGCAGTACTTC CATSRDTFALRYEQYF
TRBJ2-1 TRBD2 TRBV7-9 - TGTGCCAGCAGCATGGAAGCGGGAGACTACAATGAGCAGTTCTTC CASSMEAGDYNEQFF
TRBJ1-2 TRBD1 TRBV12-3/TRBV12-4 - TGTGCCAGCAGTTTCCCGGGACAGGGGAACTATGGCTACACCTTC CASSFPGQGNYGYTF
TRBJ2-5 - TRBV5-6 - TGTGCCAGTACCCAGTCGATTGCGGGACTCGCAGCCAACCCTACTTACAATGAGCAGTACTTC CASTQSIAGLAANPTYNEQYF